These T cell receptor beta chains were read from a single sample in a study of T cell responses to AZD1222 COVID-19 vaccine. This table comes from immunoSEQ multiplex PCR, and its TCRdb copy is limited to in-frame clones, with some not included. Of some 74,000 clones listed, around 90% are singletons. Here the sequenced sample was peripheral blood, taken 28 days after the second AZD1222 dose. The receptors were gathered from an adult who received the AZD1222 COVID-19 vaccine. Both conserved end residues are part of each CDR3. Each record gives: J gene, clone size, D gene, V gene, CDR3 DNA, CDR3 protein. A D gene is named only where the DNA matches it firmly. Only some rows state a clone size, as once, few, many or a class for expanded clones.

J: TRBJ2-7; size: once; D: TRBD1; V: TRBV6-5; DNA: TGTGCCAGCAAAGGGGACAGGGGAGTGGACTACGAGCAGTACTTC; CDR3: CASKGDRGVDYEQYF
J: TRBJ1-2; size: -; D: -; V: TRBV24-1; DNA: TGTGCCACCTCTGATGGGCCCGTCTATGGCTACACCTTC; CDR3: CATSDGPVYGYTF
J: TRBJ1-1; size: -; D: -; V: TRBV6-5; DNA: TGTGCCAGCTCCAAGACAGGTTTTGAGGCTTTCTTT; CDR3: CASSKTGFEAFF
J: TRBJ2-7; size: -; D: -; V: TRBV12-3/TRBV12-4; DNA: TGTGCCAGCAGTACGGACGGTGTCTACGAGCAGTACTTC; CDR3: CASSTDGVYEQYF
J: TRBJ1-6; size: -; D: -; V: TRBV3-1/TRBV3-2; DNA: TGTGCCAGCAGCCAAGATCTGGATAGCTCCTATAATTCACCCCTCCACTTT; CDR3: CASSQDLDSSYNSPLHF
J: TRBJ2-1; size: -; D: -; V: TRBV12-3/TRBV12-4; DNA: TGTGCCAGCAGTTTCTTCCCTGAGCAGTTCTTC; CDR3: CASSFFPEQFF
J: TRBJ2-1; size: -; D: -; V: TRBV6-6; DNA: TGTGCCAGCAGTTACTCGGTTCAGGGAGGTGGCAATGAGCAGTTCTTC; CDR3: CASSYSVQGGGNEQFF
J: TRBJ1-1; size: -; D: -; V: TRBV3-1/TRBV3-2; DNA: TGTGCCAGCAGCCAAGATTCCCGAGCTTTGGCTTTCTTT; CDR3: CASSQDSRALAFF
J: TRBJ2-5; size: -; D: TRBD2; V: TRBV6-7; DNA: TGTGCCAGCACCTTACTAGCGGGGGGCAGGACCCAGTACTTC; CDR3: CASTLLAGGRTQYF
J: TRBJ1-5; size: -; D: -; V: TRBV7-9; DNA: TGTGCCAGCAGCCTAGGGGAGATTAGCAATCAGCCCCAGCATTTT; CDR3: CASSLGEISNQPQHF
J: TRBJ1-1; size: -; D: -; V: TRBV6-5; DNA: TGTGCCAGCAGTTACTCGACTGGTCTTAGGGCTTTCTTT; CDR3: CASSYSTGLRAFF
J: TRBJ1-1; size: -; D: -; V: TRBV19; DNA: TGTGCCAGTATTCCCCGGGGGAGCCCCACTGAAGCTTTCTTT; CDR3: CASIPRGSPTEAFF
J: TRBJ1-1; size: once; D: -; V: TRBV5-4; DNA: TGTGCCAGCAGCTTACAGGGAGTGAACACTGAAGCTTTCTTT; CDR3: CASSLQGVNTEAFF
J: TRBJ2-7; size: -; D: -; V: TRBV3-1/TRBV3-2; DNA: TGTGCCAGCAGCCAAGAGGCAACTACCTACGAGCAGTACTTC; CDR3: CASSQEATTYEQYF
J: TRBJ1-1; size: -; D: -; V: TRBV18; DNA: TGTGCCAGCTCACCAACCCTTAACACTGAAGCTTTCTTT; CDR3: CASSPTLNTEAFF
J: TRBJ1-3; size: -; D: -; V: TRBV7-2; DNA: TGTGCCAGCAGATTACAGGGCCTCTCTGGAAACACCATATATTTT; CDR3: CASRLQGLSGNTIYF
J: TRBJ1-1; size: few; D: -; V: TRBV19; DNA: TGTGCCAGTAGTCATGGAAGGACAGAAAACACTGAAGCTTTCTTT; CDR3: CASSHGRTENTEAFF
J: TRBJ2-7; size: -; D: TRBD1; V: TRBV27; DNA: TGTGCCAGCAGTTTATCGGGACAGGGGGACGAGCAGTACTTC; CDR3: CASSLSGQGDEQYF
J: TRBJ1-1; size: -; D: TRBD1; V: TRBV5-6; DNA: TGTGCCAGCAGCCCCTACAGGGGGCACACTGAAGCTTTCTTT; CDR3: CASSPYRGHTEAFF
J: TRBJ1-1; size: -; D: -; V: TRBV7-3; DNA: TGTGCCAGCAGCTCCCGGGACGGGGTAGGTGAAGCTTTCTTT; CDR3: CASSSRDGVGEAFF
J: TRBJ1-5; size: -; D: -; V: TRBV19; DNA: TGTGCCAGTAGTTTCATGGCCCAGCCCCAGCATTTT; CDR3: CASSFMAQPQHF
J: TRBJ2-7; size: -; D: -; V: TRBV19; DNA: TGTGCCAGCTCGATGACAGGACCGCGCTCCTACGAGCAGTACTTC; CDR3: CASSMTGPRSYEQYF
J: TRBJ1-4; size: -; D: TRBD1; V: TRBV18; DNA: TGTGCCAGCTCCCCCGGGACAGGGTATGAAAAACTGTTTTTT; CDR3: CASSPGTGYEKLFF
J: TRBJ2-7; size: -; D: TRBD2; V: TRBV18; DNA: TGTGCCAGCTCACCACGGCGGGAGTTAAACGAGCAGTACTTC; CDR3: CASSPRRELNEQYF
J: TRBJ1-5; size: -; D: -; V: TRBV15; DNA: TGTGCCACCAGCAGCTTCGGGGGCGATCAGCCCCAGCATTTT; CDR3: CATSSFGGDQPQHF
J: TRBJ2-7; size: -; D: TRBD2; V: TRBV7-2; DNA: TGTGCCAGCAGCTTGGACGGGGGGGCCTACGAGCAGTACTTC; CDR3: CASSLDGGAYEQYF
J: TRBJ2-1; size: -; D: TRBD2; V: TRBV18; DNA: TGTGCCAGCTCACCGCCGGGACTAGCGGGGGGAGATGAGCAGTTCTTC; CDR3: CASSPPGLAGGDEQFF
J: TRBJ2-3; size: -; D: -; V: TRBV24-1; DNA: TGTGCCACCAGTGACGCAGGAGGGACCGCGGCAGATACGCAGTATTTT; CDR3: CATSDAGGTAADTQYF
J: TRBJ2-1; size: -; D: TRBD2; V: TRBV11-2; DNA: TGTGCCAGCAGCTTAACAGGGACTAGCGGGGGCCCAACCTACAATGAGCAGTTCTTC; CDR3: CASSLTGTSGGPTYNEQFF
J: TRBJ2-7; size: -; D: -; V: TRBV9; DNA: TGTGCCAGCAGCGTAGGGGGATATACCTACGAGCAGTACTTC; CDR3: CASSVGGYTYEQYF
J: TRBJ1-4; size: -; D: -; V: TRBV5-1; DNA: TGCGCCAGCAGCTCCGGGACCGTAAATGAAAAACTGTTTTTT; CDR3: CASSSGTVNEKLFF
J: TRBJ1-5; size: few; D: -; V: TRBV19; DNA: TGTGCCAGTAGTTCGCGGTCTAACGCCGGGCCCCAGCATTTT; CDR3: CASSSRSNAGPQHF
J: TRBJ2-7; size: -; D: -; V: TRBV12-5; DNA: TGTGCTAGCCAGACCCCCCACGAGCAGTACTTC; CDR3: CASQTPHEQYF
J: TRBJ1-1; size: -; D: -; V: TRBV7-2; DNA: TGTGCCAGCAGCTTAGGGACAACTTATGAAGCTTTCTTT; CDR3: CASSLGTTYEAFF
J: TRBJ2-5; size: -; D: TRBD2; V: TRBV3-1/TRBV3-2; DNA: TGTGCCAGCAGCCAAGATGGGACTAGCTTCGAGACCCAGTACTTC; CDR3: CASSQDGTSFETQYF
J: TRBJ2-7; size: -; D: -; V: TRBV28; DNA: TGTGCCAGCAGTACTCAGGGGTACGAGCAGTACTTC; CDR3: CASSTQGYEQYF
J: TRBJ2-5; size: -; D: -; V: TRBV5-8; DNA: TGTGCCAGCAGCCCCTGGGGGGAGACCCAGTACTTC; CDR3: CASSPWGETQYF
J: TRBJ2-7; size: -; D: -; V: TRBV4-1; DNA: TGCGCCAGCAGCCGCTACGAGATTTCCTACGAGCAGTACTTC; CDR3: CASSRYEISYEQYF
J: TRBJ2-7; size: -; D: TRBD1; V: TRBV27; DNA: TGTGCCAGCAGTTTAAACAGGGGTTCCTACGAGCAGTACTTC; CDR3: CASSLNRGSYEQYF
J: TRBJ2-1; size: -; D: -; V: TRBV7-3; DNA: TGTGCCAGCAGCCCCCTGGCATCAGCCTACAATGAGCAGTTCTTC; CDR3: CASSPLASAYNEQFF
J: TRBJ1-5; size: -; D: -; V: TRBV6-2/TRBV6-3; DNA: TGTGCCAGCAGCACCCGGGGCCGCGACAATCAGCCCCAGCATTTT; CDR3: CASSTRGRDNQPQHF
J: TRBJ2-3; size: -; D: TRBD2; V: TRBV27; DNA: TGTGCCAGCAGGCAAGGGACTAGGGCAGATACGCAGTATTTT; CDR3: CASRQGTRADTQYF